Presented here are 6 T cell receptor beta chains from one specimen sequenced in a study of identical twins. TCRdb itself ran the 5' RACE reads through MiXCR, one entry per CDR3 protein. The sample contains 450,000 to 650,000 distinct CDR3 sequences, around 15% of which appear only once. These data also featured in a second study, about yellow fever vaccine responses in identical twins.

The specimen was CD4+ T cells sorted from blood. All receptors come from a woman aged 18-29 years in good health.

This clonotype was counted between two and nine times. The chain carries TRBV20-1 and TRBJ2-6; D remains ambiguous. Germline values: CDR1 DFQATT, CDR2 SNEGSKA (reference sequence). CDR3 length equals 15 residues. V dropped 0 bases and J dropped 4 bases, with 10 bases sitting between them. Here the CDR3 reads CSARDRESGANVLTF. The DNA for the CDR3 is TGCAGTGCTAGAGATCGCGAGTCAGGGGCCAACGTCCTGACTTTC.

A few counts support this clonotype. The chain is built from TRBV3-1 and TRBJ1-2; TRBD1 matches at 7 bases. The germline CDR1 and CDR2 sequences are LGHDT and YNNKEL (reference sequence). The V and J ends lost 3 bases and 8 bases, in that order; junction bases with no gene match: 12. The CDR3 length is 15 residues. The DNA of the CDR3 is TGTGCCAGCAGCCACGCCGGGACAGCACCTCGGGGCTACACCTTC. This translates into CASSHAGTAPRGYTF.

The genes are TRBV7-2 and TRBJ2-1; 8 bases are shared with TRBD2. The V gene end was trimmed by 5 bases and the J gene end by 6 bases; junction bases not matched to a gene: 9. The germline CDR1 and CDR2 sequences are SGHTA and FQGNSA. The CDR3 is made up of 15 amino acids. The CDR3 spells CASSRGLAGPNEQFF. DNA for the CDR3: TGTGCCAGCAGCCGCGGGCTAGCGGGCCCCAATGAGCAGTTCTTC.

This clonotype showed up many times. This chain links TRBV5-1 with TRBJ2-5; 8 nucleotides match TRBD2. V shed 0 bases and J 2 bases; nucleotides not matched to a gene: 6. Germline V gives CDR1 SGHRS, CDR2 YFSETQ. This CDR3 spans 16 amino acids. The CDR3 DNA follows: TGCGCCAGCAGCTTGGGTCTAGCGGGCTCTCAAGAGACCCAGTACTTC. Protein: CASSLGLAGSQETQYF. Using reference TRBV5-1 and TRBJ2-5 for the parts outside the CDR3, the full variable domain is KAGVTQTPRYLIKTRGQQVTLSCSPISGHRSVSWYQQTPGQGLQFLFEYFSETQRNKGNFPGRFSGRQFSNSRSEMNVSTLELGDSALYLCASSLGLAGSQETQYFGPGTRLLVL.

This clonotype was seen a few times. The chain carries TRBV19 and TRBJ1-3; no firm D call. This CDR3 is built from 16 residues. Trimming cost V 4 bases and J 0 bases, with 13 bases left between them. CDR1 is LNHDA, CDR2 SQIVND, per germline (reference sequence). CDR3 DNA: TGTGCCAGTAGTACGAGGCTCCGAGACTCTGGAAACACCATATATTTT. It translates to CASSTRLRDSGNTIYF.

This rearrangement joins TRBV3-1 to TRBJ2-7; 11 nucleotides align to TRBD2. The CDR3 contains 17 residues. Germline assignment: CDR1 LGHDT and CDR2 YNNKEL (reference sequence). J was trimmed by 7 bases and V by 0 bases; bases with no gene match: 11. The CDR3 coding sequence is TGTGCCAGCAGCCAAGAACAACTAGCGGGAGCAGGGGGGGAGCAGTACTTC. It is translated as CASSQEQLAGAGGEQYF.